This entry features one TCR beta chain sequence. Its antigen is not known. Other DNA sequences within the sample encode an identical CDR3. Genomic DNA (from each subset) was split evenly across several immunoSEQ plates. TCRdb keeps only in-frame clones here, not all; method: immunoSEQ multiplex PCR. The table shows some 800,000 clones, with almost 95% occurring only once. This sample stems from a study of shared clonotypes between healthy human individuals. Study-wide findings and caveats: Expectations were that clonotype sharing among donors would be affected by sequencing depth.

CD45RO-negative, CCR7-positively selected cells formed the naive CD8 fraction, excluding terminally differentiated effector memory CD45RA+ cells. Germline V gene data show CDR1 as SGHRS and CDR2 as YFSETQ. This CDR3 is built from 11 residues. V was clipped by 4 bases and J by 3 bases, with 5 bases between them. Sequenced sample: naive CD8+ T cells sorted from blood. The receptor's source is a man younger than 40 in good health. The rearrangement links TRBV5-1 to TRBJ2-7, with no clear D. CDR3 protein: CASSPGYEQYF. CDR3 bases: TGCGCCAGCAGCCCAGGCTACGAGCAGTACTTC.